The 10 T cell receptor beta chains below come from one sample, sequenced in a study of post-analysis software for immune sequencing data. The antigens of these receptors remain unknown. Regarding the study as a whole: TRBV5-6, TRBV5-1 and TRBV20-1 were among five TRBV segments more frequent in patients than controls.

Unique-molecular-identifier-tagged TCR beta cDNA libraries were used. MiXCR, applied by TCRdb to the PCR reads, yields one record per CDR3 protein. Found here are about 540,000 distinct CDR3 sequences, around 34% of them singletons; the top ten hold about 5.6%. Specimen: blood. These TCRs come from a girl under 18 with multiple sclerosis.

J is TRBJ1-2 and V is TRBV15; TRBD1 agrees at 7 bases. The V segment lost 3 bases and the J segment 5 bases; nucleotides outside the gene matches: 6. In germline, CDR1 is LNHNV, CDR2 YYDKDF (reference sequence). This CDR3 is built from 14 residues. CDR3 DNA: TGTGCCACCAGCAGGGCAGGGGGTTGGTATGGCTACACCTTC. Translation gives CATSRAGGWYGYTF.

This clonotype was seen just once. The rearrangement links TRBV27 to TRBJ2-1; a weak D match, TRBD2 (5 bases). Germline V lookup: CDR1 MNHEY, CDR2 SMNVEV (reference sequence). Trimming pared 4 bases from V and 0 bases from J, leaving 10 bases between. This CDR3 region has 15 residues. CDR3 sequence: CASSSATNSYNEQFF. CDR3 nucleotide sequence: TGTGCCAGCAGTTCAGCGACTAACTCCTACAATGAGCAGTTCTTC.

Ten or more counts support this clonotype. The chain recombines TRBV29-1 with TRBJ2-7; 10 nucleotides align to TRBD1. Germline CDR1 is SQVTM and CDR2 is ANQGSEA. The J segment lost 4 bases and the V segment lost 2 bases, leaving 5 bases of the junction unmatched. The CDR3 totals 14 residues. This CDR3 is CSVEKDRGAYEQYF. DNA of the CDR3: TGCAGCGTTGAAAAGGACAGGGGGGCTTACGAGCAGTACTTC.

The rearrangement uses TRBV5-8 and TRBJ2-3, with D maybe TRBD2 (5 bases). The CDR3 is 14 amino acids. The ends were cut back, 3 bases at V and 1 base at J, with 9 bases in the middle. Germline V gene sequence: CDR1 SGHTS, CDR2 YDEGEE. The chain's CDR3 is CASSSLSGTDTQYF. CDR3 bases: TGTGCCAGCAGCTCCCTTAGCGGCACAGATACGCAGTATTTT. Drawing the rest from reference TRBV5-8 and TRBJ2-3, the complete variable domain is EAGVTQSPTHLIKTRGQQATLRCSPISGHTSVYWYQQALGLGLQFLLWYDEGEERNRGNFPPRFSGRQFPNYSSELNVNALELEDSALYLCASSSLSGTDTQYFGPGTRLTVL.

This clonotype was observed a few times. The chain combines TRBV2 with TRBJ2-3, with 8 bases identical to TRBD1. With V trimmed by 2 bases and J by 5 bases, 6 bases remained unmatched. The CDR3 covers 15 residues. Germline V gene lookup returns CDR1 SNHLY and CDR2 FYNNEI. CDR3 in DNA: TGTGCCAGCAGTGAACGCAGGGGGCAAGGAGATACGCAGTATTTT. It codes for CASSERRGQGDTQYF.

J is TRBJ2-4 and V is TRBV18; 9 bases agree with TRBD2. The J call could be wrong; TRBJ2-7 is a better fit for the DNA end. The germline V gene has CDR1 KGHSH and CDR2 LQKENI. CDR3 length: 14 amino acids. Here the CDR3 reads CASSPGLALGEQYF. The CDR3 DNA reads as TGTGCCAGCTCACCTGGACTAGCGCTGGGCGAGCAGTACTTC.

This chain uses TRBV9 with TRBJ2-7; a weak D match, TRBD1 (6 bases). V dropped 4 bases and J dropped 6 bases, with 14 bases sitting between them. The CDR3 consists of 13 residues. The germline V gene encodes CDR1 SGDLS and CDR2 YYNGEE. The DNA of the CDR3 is TGTGCCAGCAGCCTCAGGGGACCTGGCGAGCAGTACTTC. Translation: CASSLRGPGEQYF.

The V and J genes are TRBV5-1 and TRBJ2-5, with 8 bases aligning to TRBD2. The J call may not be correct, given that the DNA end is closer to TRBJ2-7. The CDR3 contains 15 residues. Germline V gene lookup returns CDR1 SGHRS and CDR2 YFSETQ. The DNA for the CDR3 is TGCGCCAGCAGGGATACTAGCGGATATTACTACGAGCAGTACTTC. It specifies CASRDTSGYYYEQYF.

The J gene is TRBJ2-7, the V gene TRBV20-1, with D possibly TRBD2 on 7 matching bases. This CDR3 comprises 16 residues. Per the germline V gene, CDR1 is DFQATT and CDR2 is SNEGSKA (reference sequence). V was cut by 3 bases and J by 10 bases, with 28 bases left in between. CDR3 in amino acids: CSARPIGGTTGGGQYF. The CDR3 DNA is TGCAGTGCTAGGCCCATCGGGGGGACGACGGGTGGGGGCCAGTACTTC.

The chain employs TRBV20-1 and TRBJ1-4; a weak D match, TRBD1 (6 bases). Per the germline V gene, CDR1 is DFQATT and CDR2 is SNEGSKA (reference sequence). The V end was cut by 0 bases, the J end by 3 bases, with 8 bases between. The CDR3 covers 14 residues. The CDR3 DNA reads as TGCAGTGCTAGAGAGGACAGTTCTAATGAAAAACTGTTTTTT. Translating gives CSAREDSSNEKLFF.